This TCR beta chain comes out of a study of naive and memory T cell subsets. Only a few counts were recorded for this clonotype. Its antigen is as yet unknown. Both TRBC1 and TRBC2 were covered by a beta constant-region primer of two equimolar oligonucleotides. The ligated cDNA underwent four PCR rounds using SP2 and nested alpha and beta constant-region primers. MiXCR, applied by TCRdb to the UMI-ligation and nested PCR reads, yields one record per CDR3 protein. The sample lists 8,800 or so distinct CDR3 sequences, less than 35% occurring once. The germline CDR1 and CDR2 sequences are SGHAT and FQNNGV. V dropped 5 bases and J dropped 0 bases, with 7 bases sitting between them. CDR3 length: 14 amino acids. Study conclusions and caveats: Over 95% of naive TCR sequences appeared only once, unlike memory subsets. In CD4 and CD8 cells, diversity dropped from naive through EMRA. There was no ground truth to check naive and memory subset results.

Sequenced: CD8+ TEMRA cells from blood. Subset given: effector memory re-expressing CD45RA, CD45RA+ CD27-. The chain recombines TRBV11-2 with TRBJ1-4; D call uncertain. This clonotype originated in a human donor in good health. CDR3 sequence reads: CASSKRATNEKLFF. Here the CDR3 DNA reads TGTGCCAGCAGCAAAAGGGCAACTAATGAAAAACTGTTTTTT.